Many counts were recorded for the clone carrying this T cell receptor (beta chain). Found in a library prepared for alpha chains, this beta chain is an off-target read, and its abundance has little meaning. Via MiXCR, TCRdb re-called the 5' RACE reads, giving one row per CDR3 protein. There are some 6,900 distinct CDR3 sequences in the sample; 3.9% occur only once, and roughly a quarter lies in the top ten. These data belong to a study of spatial heterogeneity in lung cancer. Background on the study: Consistent detection of more beta-chain than alpha-chain sequences was observed. The study observed each unique TCR and UMI combination more than ten times on average in raw reads.

Stated time point: sample taken at primary tumor resection. Whole RNA obtained from tumor, nontumor lung or frozen PBMC underwent sequencing without sorting. There were roughly 78 donors, all of them untreated patients with early-stage non-small cell lung cancer. This CDR3 contains 14 residues. Germline assignment: CDR1 LGHNA and CDR2 YSLEER. Trimming took off 0 bases at V and 4 bases at J, with 9 bases between the two ends. This chain connects TRBV4-3 to TRBJ1-1, with D maybe TRBD1 (6 bases). The input for sequencing was normal lung tissue next to the tumor, taken at surgery. The source is a female donor with early-stage non-small cell lung cancer. The CDR3 DNA reads TGCGCCAGCAGCCAAGATCAGGGGACCACTGAAGCTTTCTTT. Amino acids: CASSQDQGTTEAFF.